This TCR beta chain emerged from a study of cytomegalovirus exposure and HLA in healthy donors. About the research overall: In an early release, HLA-typed donors contributed about 79 million unique TCR sequences.

Primers for the PCR totalled 60 Vbeta and 13 Jbeta. The method was immunoSEQ multiplex PCR; TCRdb's version includes in-frame clones alone and lacks a portion of them. The sample contains about 190,000 clones, roughly four fifths of which appear only once. CDR3 size: 15 residues. J was trimmed by 7 bases and V by 0 bases; bases with no gene match: 2. Germline assignment: CDR1 SGHRS and CDR2 YFSETQ. The source material was PBMCs. V and J are TRBV5-1 and TRBJ1-6, with 9 bases identical to TRBD1. The clonotype comes from a woman under 40 in good health and CMV-seropositive. The CDR3 DNA is TGCGCCAGCAGCTTGGGGACAGGGGCCAATTCACCCCTCCACTTT. Translating gives CASSLGTGANSPLHF.